Following are 20 T cell receptor beta chains from one sample sequenced in a study of read filtering for tumor transcriptome and immune sequencing. Molecular barcoded adaptors covering alpha/delta and beta/gamma chains were used on 400 to 450 ng RNA. TCRdb called the reads again in MiXCR, with one record for every CDR3 protein. The data contain roughly 56,000 distinct CDR3 sequences, roughly 18% of them singletons. Sequenced material: a population of CD138-negative cells sorted from bone marrow. The receptor source for this set is a donor aged 40 or over with multiple myeloma.

On this clonotype itself: This could be a read error, since a much larger clone is one nucleotide away. CDR3 protein: CARSLDVQAGNTIYF. DNA of the CDR3: TGCGCCAGAAGCTTGGACGTACAGGCCGGAAACACCATATATTTT. The chain uses TRBV5-1 and TRBJ1-3; maybe TRBD1 (5 bases). The CDR3 is made up of 15 amino acids. Germline V lookup: CDR1 SGHRS, CDR2 YFSETQ.

V gene TRBV19 combines with J gene TRBJ2-6; tentative D call: TRBD1 (5 bases). V was cut by 6 bases and J by 0 bases, with 6 bases left in between. Germline values: CDR1 LNHDA, CDR2 SQIVND (reference sequence). The CDR3 totals 14 residues. This CDR3 is CASRTVSGANVLTF. DNA for the CDR3: TGTGCCAGTAGGACAGTCTCTGGGGCCAACGTCCTGACTTTC. Based on the CDR3 plus reference TRBV19 and TRBJ2-6, the full variable domain is DGGITQSPKYLFRKEGQNVTLSCEQNLNHDAMYWYRQDPGQGLRLIYYSQIVNDFQKGDIAEGYSVSREKKESFPLTVTSAQKNPTAFYLCASRTVSGANVLTFGAGSRLTVL.

This clonotype appeared many times. This chain joins TRBV6-1 and TRBJ2-2; TRBD1 aligns across 7 bases. The CDR3 length is 16 residues. J gave up 5 bases and V 0 bases, and 6 bases lay outside the gene matches. Germline CDR1 and CDR2: MNHNS and SASEGT. The CDR3 is CASSEAGTAITGELFF. CDR3 nucleotide sequence: TGTGCCAGCAGTGAAGCCGGGACAGCAATTACCGGGGAGCTGTTTTTT.

The table lists this clonotype with many counts. This rearrangement joins TRBV2 to TRBJ2-3, with 9 bases identical to TRBD2. This CDR3 is built from 11 residues. Trimming at V came to 5 bases and at J to 11 bases, leaving 2 bases not matched to a gene. Germline V gene lookup returns CDR1 SNHLY and CDR2 FYNNEI. The CDR3 DNA is TGTGCCAGCAGTCGGACTAGCGAGCAGTATTTT. It yields the protein CASSRTSEQYF.

This clonotype was observed many times. The chain employs TRBV6-6 and TRBJ2-3; the match to TRBD1 covers 7 bases. The V gene's germline CDR1 is MNHNY and CDR2 SVGAGI (reference sequence). This CDR3 region has 16 residues. The ends lost 7 bases at V and 3 bases at J; junction bases unmatched: 13. CDR3 amino acids: CASKTGRQGPTDTQYF. CDR3 DNA: TGTGCCAGCAAGACCGGCAGACAGGGACCGACAGATACGCAGTATTTT.

This clonotype was detected many times. Mismatch with germline at one junction end may stem from a read error. The chain joins TRBV7-8 to TRBJ2-5, with 10 bases fitting TRBD2. The CDR3 length is 16 residues. Germline lookup yields CDR1 SGHVS and CDR2 FQNEAQ. Here the CDR3 DNA reads TGTGCCAGCAGCTTACAAAACTCCAGGACTAGCGGCCCCCAGAACTTC. It yields the protein CASSLQNSRTSGPQNF. Complete variable domain (other parts from reference TRBV7-8 and TRBJ2-5): GAGVSQSPRYKVAKRGQDVALRCDPISGHVSLFWYQQALGQGPEFLTYFQNEAQLDKSGLPSDRFFAERPEGSVSTLKIQRTQQEDSAVYLCASSLQNSRTSGPQNFGPGTRLLVL.

This clonotype was seen ten or more times. The V and J genes are TRBV11-2 and TRBJ2-1, with D perhaps TRBD1 (6 bases). The CDR3 extends over 14 amino acids. The V end lost 5 bases, the J end lost 4 bases, and 12 bases lay between the germline ends. The germline V gene has CDR1 SGHAT and CDR2 FQNNGV. The CDR3 nucleotides are TGTGCCAGCAGCGAAGGGGGAACTTACAATGAGCAGTTCTTC. Translating gives CASSEGGTYNEQFF.

This clonotype was counted at least ten times. This chain joins TRBV5-1 and TRBJ2-2; D remains unclear. The V end lost 0 bases, the J end lost 6 bases, and 15 bases lay between the germline ends. The CDR3 totals 16 residues. Germline V gene data show CDR1 as SGHRS and CDR2 as YFSETQ. The CDR3 sequence is CASSLAGKPPPGELFF. The CDR3 nucleotides are TGCGCCAGCAGCTTGGCTGGGAAACCTCCTCCCGGGGAGCTGTTTTTT.

This clonotype was found many times. The rearrangement joins TRBV28 to TRBJ1-1, with a possible D match to TRBD1 (5 bases). The CDR3 has 13 residues. The germline V gene has CDR1 MDHEN and CDR2 SYDVKM. Trimming took off 6 bases at V and 4 bases at J, with 12 bases between the two ends. The CDR3 region is CASSPAQGTEAFF. The DNA of the CDR3 is TGTGCCAGCAGCCCTGCCCAGGGCACTGAAGCTTTCTTT.

This clonotype was observed a few times. The chain carries TRBV27 and TRBJ1-2, with 7 bases that match TRBD1. The germline CDR1 and CDR2 sequences are MNHEY and SMNVEV (reference sequence). This CDR3 has 15 amino acids. The J segment lost 6 bases and the V segment lost 5 bases, leaving 12 bases of the junction unmatched. In DNA, the CDR3 is TGTGCCAGCAGTCCCGCAGGGGGGGTGGGTGATGGCTACACCTTC. This sequence encodes CASSPAGGVGDGYTF.

This clonotype was found many times. This chain connects TRBV2 to TRBJ2-6; D gene uncertain. Trimming stripped 6 bases from V and 0 bases from J, with 12 bases between. The germline CDR1 and CDR2 sequences are SNHLY and FYNNEI. The CDR3 spans 16 residues. The CDR3 nucleotides are TGTGCCAGCAGCCCTACCAGCATCTCTGGGGCCAACGTCCTGACTTTC. Amino acids: CASSPTSISGANVLTF.

On this clonotype: One junction end disagrees with the germline gene, perhaps due to a read error. The CDR3 nucleotides read TGCAACGTTGGAAGGTCTCAGGCCAATGAGCAGTTCTTC. This encodes CNVGRSQANEQFF. The chain carries TRBV29-1 and TRBJ2-1; D not certain. Germline V CDR1 and CDR2: SQVTM, ANQGSEA. The CDR3 length is 13 residues.

This clonotype was seen repeatedly, ten times or more. This chain links TRBV4-1 with TRBJ2-5; TRBD1 is a possible D gene (6 bases). In germline, CDR1 is MGHRA, CDR2 YSYEKL. This CDR3 has 14 amino acids. Trimming removed 3 bases from V and 3 bases from J, with 11 bases in between. DNA of the CDR3: TGCGCCAGCAGCCAGATACAGGGAGAAGAGACCCAGTACTTC. This translates into CASSQIQGEETQYF.

This clonotype occurred many times. The chain joins TRBV29-1 to TRBJ1-2; 9 nucleotides align to TRBD1. With 7 bases clipped from V and 6 bases from J, the junction kept 6 bases outside the gene matches. Germline V lookup: CDR1 SQVTM, CDR2 ANQGSEA. The CDR3 has 12 residues. The CDR3 here is CSGGQGGDGYTF. DNA for the CDR3: TGCAGCGGGGGACAGGGAGGGGATGGCTACACCTTC.

Details on this clonotype: A single base separates this from a much larger clone, so it may be a read error. In nucleotides, the CDR3 is TGTGCCAGCAGTCGAGACCCCCTCTCCGGGGAGCTGTTTTTT. This gives the protein CASSRDPLSGELFF. The chain employs TRBV6-1 and TRBJ2-2, with no clear D. Germline V gene sequence: CDR1 MNHNS, CDR2 SASEGT. There are 14 residues in the CDR3. V was shortened by 5 bases and J by 6 bases, with 13 bases between the two germline ends.

This chain links TRBV27 with TRBJ2-1; D remains unclear. The CDR3 is 14 residues long. Trimming left V 5 bases short and J 6 bases short, with 14 bases between. CDR1 and CDR2 (germline): MNHEY, SMNVEV (reference sequence). CDR3 bases: TGTGCCAGCAGTGCCCGGGCCCCGCCCAATGAGCAGTTCTTC. Residues: CASSARAPPNEQFF.

This clonotype has at least ten counts. This chain's CDR3 is CASSPQGGSYNEQFF. The CDR3 DNA sequence: TGCGCCAGCAGCCCTCAGGGGGGGTCCTACAATGAGCAGTTCTTC. The rearrangement joins TRBV5-1 to TRBJ2-1; either TRBD1 or TRBD2 may fit D (7 bases each). Germline V CDR1 and CDR2: SGHRS, YFSETQ. The V gene lost 4 bases and the J gene lost 1 base, with 12 bases spanning the gap. CDR3 size: 15 residues.

There are a few counts of this clonotype. This chain uses TRBV12-3 or TRBV12-4 with TRBJ1-5, with 7 bases aligning to TRBD1. V lost 6 bases, J lost 5 bases, and 4 bases stayed unmatched. This CDR3 has 13 residues. CDR3 loop: CASSLGTDQPQHF. The DNA for the CDR3 is TGTGCCAGCAGCCTCGGGACAGATCAGCCCCAGCATTTT.

This clonotype was observed at least ten times. This rearrangement joins TRBV20-1 to TRBJ1-4; D is uncertain. Germline-derived CDR1 and CDR2 are DFQATT and SNEGSKA (reference sequence). This CDR3 is 16 amino acids long. V shed 6 bases and J shed 8 bases, with 25 bases lying between them. The CDR3 is CSARPRELKSGEKLFF. CDR3 DNA sequence: TGCAGTGCCAGACCTCGGGAGCTAAAATCTGGAGAAAAACTGTTTTTT.

About this clonotype itself: Since the CDR3 does not end with the conserved phenylalanine or tryptophan, this likely comes from a read error. The chain combines TRBV29-1 with TRBJ2-3; weak D call: TRBD2 (6 bases). The CDR3 sequence is 15 residues long. V was clipped by 8 bases and J by 10 bases, with 28 bases between them. CDR1 and CDR2 (germline): SQVTM, ANQGSEA. The CDR3 loop reads CSLSRLAMRGGSQYS. Written as DNA, the CDR3 is TGCAGCCTAAGTAGGCTAGCGATGAGAGGTGGTTCGCAGTATTCT.